These T cell receptor beta chains were read from a single sample in a study of shared clonotypes between healthy human individuals. The protocol was immunoSEQ multiplex PCR, while the TCRdb copy is restricted to in-frame clones and leaves out a portion. Among roughly 1,500,000 clones listed, around 98% were seen once. Sequencing used naive CD4+ T cells sorted from blood. The source of these receptors is a man aged 30 to 45 in good health. Each CDR3 is given with its conserved first and last residue. The D gene is left open where the match is weak. Clone size is given for some rows only: seen once, a few or many times, or a class if the clone is expanded.

size	V	D	J	DNA	CDR3
.	TRBV4-3	.	TRBJ2-7	TGCGCCAGCAGCCAAGAGCAGGGGCACGAGCAGTACTTC	CASSQEQGHEQYF
.	TRBV18	.	TRBJ1-3	TGTGCCAGCTCACGGGACTGGAAGGGCGGTGACACCATATATTTT	CASSRDWKGGDTIYF
.	TRBV5-1	.	TRBJ1-2	TGCGCCAGCAGCTTGGCCTCCGGTGGCTACACCTTC	CASSLASGGYTF
once	TRBV5-1	TRBD1	TRBJ2-7	TGCGCCAGCAGCTTGGGGGACAGAACTTCCTACGAGCAGTACTTC	CASSLGDRTSYEQYF
.	TRBV28	.	TRBJ2-3	TGTGCCAGCAGCGGGACTGAACCCCGACTATCCTTATTTAGCACAGATACGCAGTATTTT	CASSGTEPRLSLFSTDTQYF
.	TRBV7-2	.	TRBJ2-1	TGTGCCAGCAGCTCGGACAGTGGACGAGACAATGAGCAGTTCTTC	CASSSDSGRDNEQFF
.	TRBV11-3	.	TRBJ2-5	TGTGCCAGCAGCTTAGATAGAGAGACCCAGTACTTC	CASSLDRETQYF
.	TRBV2	.	TRBJ1-5	TGTGCCAGCAGTGTCAGCAATCAGCCCCAGCATTTT	CASSVSNQPQHF
.	TRBV6-6	.	TRBJ1-5	TGTGCCAGCAGTTCAGGGAATCAGCCCCAGCATTTT	CASSSGNQPQHF
.	TRBV5-5	.	TRBJ1-2	TGTGCCAGCAGCTTGGTTCGGTTTGGGGACTATGGCTACACCTTC	CASSLVRFGDYGYTF
.	TRBV25-1	TRBD2	TRBJ2-4	TGTGCCAGCAGTGCCAAAGGACTAGCGGGAGTGAACATTCAGTACTTC	CASSAKGLAGVNIQYF
.	TRBV18	.	TRBJ2-5	TGTGCCAGCTCCACAAGGGGGTACCAAGAGACCCAGTACTTC	CASSTRGYQETQYF
.	TRBV30	TRBD1	TRBJ2-1	TGTGCCTGGAGTCCCGGGACAGGGGCCGCCTACAATGAGCAGTTCTTC	CAWSPGTGAAYNEQFF
.	TRBV28	TRBD1	TRBJ1-1	TGTGCCAGCAGCCTCGGGACAGGGGGCGTTACTGAAGCTTTCTTT	CASSLGTGGVTEAFF
.	TRBV7-2	.	TRBJ2-4	TGTGCCAGCAGCTACACCCCCCCCCAGCTTACCAAAAACATTCAGTACTTC	CASSYTPPQLTKNIQYF
.	TRBV5-1	.	TRBJ2-3	TGCGCCAGCAGCTTGACGGGCCTGGATACGCAGTATTTT	CASSLTGLDTQYF
.	TRBV6-6	.	TRBJ1-2	TGTGCCAGCAGCCCGGGAAGGGCGGACTATGGCTACACCTTC	CASSPGRADYGYTF
.	TRBV11-2	.	TRBJ2-2	TGTGCCAGCAGCCTATGGGGCGTAGCGGCAACGAACACCGGGGAGCTGTTTTTT	CASSLWGVAATNTGELFF
.	TRBV29-1	.	TRBJ2-7	TGCAGCGTTGCGATAAGTTACTCCTACGAGCAGTACTTC	CSVAISYSYEQYF
once	TRBV11-3	.	TRBJ2-2	TGTGCCAGCAGCCCCGGGGGCCCCGGGAACACCGGGGAGCTGTTTTTT	CASSPGGPGNTGELFF
.	TRBV6-1	.	TRBJ2-7	TGTGCCAGCAGTCTCTCCGGGAACCAATACGAGCAGTACTTC	CASSLSGNQYEQYF
.	TRBV5-4	.	TRBJ2-7	TGTGCCAGCAGCTCCCGAGGCTACGAGCAGTACTTC	CASSSRGYEQYF
.	TRBV18	.	TRBJ1-5	TGTGCCAGCTCACCCCAGGGGTGGAATCAGCCCCAGCATTTT	CASSPQGWNQPQHF
.	TRBV5-1	.	TRBJ1-4	TGCGCCAGCAGCATAGACAGGAGCAATGAAAAACTGTTTTTT	CASSIDRSNEKLFF
.	TRBV19	TRBD1	TRBJ1-5	TGTGCCAGTAGTATAGTGGGGACAGTGGCGCCCCAGCATTTT	CASSIVGTVAPQHF
.	TRBV15	TRBD1	TRBJ2-5	TGTGCCACCAGCAGCGGACAGGGGGCGGAGGAGACCCAGTACTTC	CATSSGQGAEETQYF
.	TRBV9	.	TRBJ2-3	TGTGCCAGCCACCCAGGGGATCATGGCACAGATACGCAGTATTTT	CASHPGDHGTDTQYF
.	TRBV18	.	TRBJ1-2	TGTGCCAGCTCACCGTTAGAAAGGGGGTCTTTCAGTGGCTACACCTTC	CASSPLERGSFSGYTF
.	TRBV27	.	TRBJ2-1	TGTGCCAGCAGTTTCTTAGGGGGTTCGAATGAGCAGTTCTTC	CASSFLGGSNEQFF
.	TRBV5-5	TRBD1	TRBJ2-7	TGTGCCAGCAGCTTGGCTGGGACAGGGACCTACGAGCAGTACTTC	CASSLAGTGTYEQYF
.	TRBV19	.	TRBJ2-5	TGTGCCAGTAGCCCACTCCGTGGATTGGGGGGTGAGACCCAGTACTTC	CASSPLRGLGGETQYF
once	TRBV28	TRBD1	TRBJ1-4	TGTGCCAGCAGTTGGGACAGGAGAACTAATGAAAAACTGTTTTTT	CASSWDRRTNEKLFF
.	TRBV18	TRBD2	TRBJ2-7	TGTGCCAGCTCACCACGGTCCCTAGCGGGAGCGGGTTACGAGCAGTACTTC	CASSPRSLAGAGYEQYF
.	TRBV6-1	.	TRBJ2-7	TGTGCCAGCAGTTCCCCCTGGACAGCCGAGCAGTACTTC	CASSSPWTAEQYF
.	TRBV7-9	.	TRBJ2-3	TGTGCCAGCAGCCTCCTGGTGACTAGCACAGATACGCAGTATTTT	CASSLLVTSTDTQYF
once	TRBV19	TRBD1	TRBJ1-1	TGTGCCAGTAGTACCTGGGACAGGGGGCAGCCCCGGGGGACTGAAGCTTTCTTT	CASSTWDRGQPRGTEAFF
.	TRBV6-1	.	TRBJ2-3	TGTGCCAGCAGCTCATACAGGGCACGGACAGATACGCAGTATTTT	CASSSYRARTDTQYF